Listed below are T cell receptor beta chains from one sample, sequenced in a study of cytomegalovirus exposure and HLA in healthy donors. Data came from immunoSEQ multiplex PCR; TCRdb stores just in-frame clones and leaves some out. The sample shows about 160,000 clones, around 69% of them seen only once. Sequencing was carried out using PBMCs. The receptor source for this set is a woman younger than 45 in good health and CMV-seronegative. CDR3s include the opening cysteine and the closing phenylalanine or tryptophan. Clone size is not always given. Where it is, it says once, few, many or a class for expanded clones.

cdr3_aa | v_call | clone_size
CASSVKGARVTGANVLTF | TRBV6-1 | .
CAAGGPGGETQYF | TRBV15 | .
CASRNPGQGANQPQHF | TRBV19 | few
CASSLGGQRGDTQYF | TRBV5-1 | .
CASSLLSQGNQPQHF | TRBV6-6 | once
CASSVQREWDNEQFF | TRBV9 | .
CASSPTTGGYNEQFF | TRBV28 | .
CASSHGHPYEQYF | TRBV4-1 | .
CASSLDSYGYTF | TRBV7-2 | .
CASRPAGGVNTEAFF | TRBV5-1 | few
CSVEDQEGYYGYTF | TRBV29-1 | few
CASSLRGGETQYF | TRBV7-9 | once
CASTGTGVEKLFF | TRBV27 | few
CASSFGTGGTGELFF | TRBV28 | .
CASSVERRDSPLHF | TRBV11-1 | .
CASQAETFSYNEQFF | TRBV7-2 | .
CASSLGRDSYEQYF | TRBV13 | .
CASSPFAGEDGEQFF | TRBV18 | .
CASSLGTGILYEQYF | TRBV19 | .
CASRKGLAASPRTDTQYF | TRBV2 | .
CAWSVQGEQPQHF | TRBV30 | .
CASSLDRVDTEAFF | TRBV13 | .
CASSRRAGDGYEQYF | TRBV9 | once
CASSFRLAREQYF | TRBV28 | .
CASSLGGHGETQYF | TRBV5-4 | .
CATSRAIGTGGNEQYF | TRBV15 | .
CASSEARGGGYTF | TRBV2 | .
CASSEQLAGDLYNEQFF | TRBV6-1 | once
CASSWRGDFYNEQFF | TRBV27 | .